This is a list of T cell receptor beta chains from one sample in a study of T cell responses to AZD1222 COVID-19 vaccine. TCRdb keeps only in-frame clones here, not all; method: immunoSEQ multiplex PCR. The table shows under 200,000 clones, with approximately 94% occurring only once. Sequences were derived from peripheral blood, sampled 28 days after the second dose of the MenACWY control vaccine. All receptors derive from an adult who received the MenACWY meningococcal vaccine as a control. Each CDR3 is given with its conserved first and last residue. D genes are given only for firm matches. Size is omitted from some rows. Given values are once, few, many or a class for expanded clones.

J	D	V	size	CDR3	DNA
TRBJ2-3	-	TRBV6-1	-	CASSARHLGATDTQYF	TGTGCCAGCAGTGCACGACACCTGGGAGCCACAGATACGCAGTATTTT
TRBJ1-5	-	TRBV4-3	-	CASSQDNSNQPQHF	TGCGCCAGCAGCCAAGATAATAGCAATCAGCCCCAGCATTTT
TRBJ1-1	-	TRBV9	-	CASSVTGKSNTEAFF	TGTGCCAGCAGCGTCACCGGGAAATCGAACACTGAAGCTTTCTTT
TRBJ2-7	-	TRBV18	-	CASSPRREVYEQYF	TGTGCCAGCTCACCTCGCAGGGAGGTCTACGAGCAGTACTTC
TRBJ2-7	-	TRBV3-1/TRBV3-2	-	CASSQSYYEQYF	TGTGCCAGCAGCCAATCCTACTACGAGCAGTACTTC
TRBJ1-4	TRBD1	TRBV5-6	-	CASSGPDRAENEKLFF	TGTGCCAGCAGCGGACCCGACAGGGCCGAAAATGAAAAACTGTTTTTT
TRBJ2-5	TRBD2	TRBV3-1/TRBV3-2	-	CASSLTIGSGRRGETQYF	TGTGCCAGCAGCCTTACCATAGGGAGCGGGAGACGAGGGGAGACCCAGTACTTC
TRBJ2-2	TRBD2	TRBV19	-	CASRNQVAGVSGELFF	TGTGCCAGCCGAAATCAGGTAGCGGGAGTATCCGGGGAGCTGTTTTTT
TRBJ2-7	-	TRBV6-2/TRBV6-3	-	CASSPAQFAHEQYF	TGTGCCAGCAGCCCTGCCCAATTCGCCCACGAGCAGTACTTC
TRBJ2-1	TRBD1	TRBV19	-	CASSRTGQHNEQFF	TGTGCCAGTAGTCGTACGGGACAGCACAATGAGCAGTTCTTC
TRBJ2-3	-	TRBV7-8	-	CASSLMAVSTDTQYF	TGTGCCAGCAGCTTAATGGCCGTTAGCACAGATACGCAGTATTTT
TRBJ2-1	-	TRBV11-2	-	CASSLAQDTEQFF	TGTGCCAGCAGCCTCGCCCAGGACACGGAGCAGTTCTTC
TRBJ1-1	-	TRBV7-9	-	CASSPPSGPLNTEAFF	TGTGCCAGCAGCCCGCCCTCGGGACCTTTGAACACTGAAGCTTTCTTT
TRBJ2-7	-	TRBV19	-	CASSVSRGYEQYF	TGTGCCAGTAGTGTAAGTCGAGGGTACGAGCAGTACTTC
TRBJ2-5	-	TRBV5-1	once	CASSSGRGAQETQYF	TGCGCCAGCAGCTCAGGGAGGGGGGCACAAGAGACCCAGTACTTC
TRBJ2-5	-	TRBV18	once	CASSQTQETQYF	TGTGCCAGCTCGCAAACCCAAGAGACCCAGTACTTC
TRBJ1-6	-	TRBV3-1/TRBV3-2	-	CASESSLGGRSPLHF	TGTGCCAGCGAATCCTCCTTGGGGGGCAGATCACCCCTCCACTTT
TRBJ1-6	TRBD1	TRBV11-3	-	CASSPHRTGGHNSPLHF	TGTGCCAGCAGCCCCCATCGGACAGGTGGACATAATTCACCCCTCCACTTT
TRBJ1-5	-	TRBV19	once	CASSSGQSTNQPQHF	TGTGCCAGTAGTAGCGGACAGTCCACCAATCAGCCCCAGCATTTT
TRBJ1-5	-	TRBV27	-	CASSLWGLGQPQHF	TGTGCCAGCAGTTTATGGGGGTTGGGTCAGCCCCAGCATTTT
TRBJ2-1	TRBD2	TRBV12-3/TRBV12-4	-	CASSHGTSWLLFF	TGTGCCAGCAGCCATGGGACTAGCTGGCTTTTGTTCTTC
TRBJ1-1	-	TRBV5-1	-	CASSPGIGSEAFF	TGCGCCAGCAGCCCGGGGATAGGCTCTGAAGCTTTCTTT
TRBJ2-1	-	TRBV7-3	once	CASSLSPSLAFTYNEQFF	TGTGCCAGCAGCTTAAGCCCCTCTCTAGCGTTTACCTACAATGAGCAGTTCTTC
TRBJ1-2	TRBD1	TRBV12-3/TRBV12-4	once	CASRLPQGGGYTF	TGTGCCAGCAGACTCCCTCAGGGGGGTGGCTACACCTTC